This is a list of T cell receptor beta chains from one sample in a study of T cells in localized non-small cell lung cancer. The method was immunoSEQ multiplex PCR; TCRdb's version includes in-frame clones alone and lacks a portion of them. The sample holds about 36,000 clones, roughly nine tenths seen once. Sequencing used peripheral blood, obtained before any cancer treatment. The origin of the receptors is a woman aged 35-70 years with stage I lung adenocarcinoma. Both conserved end residues are part of each CDR3. Fields, in order: J gene, V gene, clone size, D gene, CDR3 DNA, CDR3 protein. A D gene is named only where the DNA matches it firmly. Only some rows state a clone size, as once, few, many or a class for expanded clones.

J gene: TRBJ2-7; V gene: TRBV19; clone size: NA; D gene: NA; CDR3 DNA: TGTGCCAGTAGTATGGGGGACGGCACCTACGAGCAGTACTTC; CDR3 protein: CASSMGDGTYEQYF
J gene: TRBJ2-5; V gene: TRBV5-1; clone size: NA; D gene: NA; CDR3 DNA: TGCGCCAGCAGCTTGGTCCAGCCCCAAGAGACCCAGTACTTC; CDR3 protein: CASSLVQPQETQYF
J gene: TRBJ2-3; V gene: TRBV5-1; clone size: NA; D gene: TRBD2; CDR3 DNA: TGCGCCAGCAGCTCCGGACTAGCGGGGAGCACAGATACGCAGTATTTT; CDR3 protein: CASSSGLAGSTDTQYF
J gene: TRBJ1-2; V gene: TRBV28; clone size: NA; D gene: TRBD1; CDR3 DNA: TGTGCCAGCAGTTCATCCGGGACAGGGGTAAATGGCTACACCTTC; CDR3 protein: CASSSSGTGVNGYTF
J gene: TRBJ1-2; V gene: TRBV11-2; clone size: NA; D gene: NA; CDR3 DNA: TGTGCCAGCAGCGCAGTGACCGGGGCCTATGGCTACACCTTC; CDR3 protein: CASSAVTGAYGYTF
J gene: TRBJ1-1; V gene: TRBV4-2; clone size: NA; D gene: TRBD1; CDR3 DNA: TGTGCCAGCAGCCACCCAGGGACAGTCACTGAAGCTTTCTTT; CDR3 protein: CASSHPGTVTEAFF
J gene: TRBJ1-6; V gene: TRBV7-2; clone size: NA; D gene: NA; CDR3 DNA: TGTGCCAGCAGCTCGGAACAGGTCTCACCCCTCCACTTT; CDR3 protein: CASSSEQVSPLHF
J gene: TRBJ2-7; V gene: TRBV9; clone size: NA; D gene: TRBD2; CDR3 DNA: TGTGCCAGCAGCGGCGCTAGCGGGGCCTCGCGAGTCGAGCAGTACTTC; CDR3 protein: CASSGASGASRVEQYF
J gene: TRBJ2-2; V gene: TRBV2; clone size: NA; D gene: NA; CDR3 DNA: TGTGCCAGCAGCCCGACTAGGAACACCGGGGAGCTGTTTTTT; CDR3 protein: CASSPTRNTGELFF
J gene: TRBJ1-1; V gene: TRBV28; clone size: NA; D gene: TRBD1; CDR3 DNA: TGTGCCAGCAGTTCGGGCGGGACAGGGTATACTGAAGCTTTCTTT; CDR3 protein: CASSSGGTGYTEAFF
J gene: TRBJ1-4; V gene: TRBV28; clone size: NA; D gene: NA; CDR3 DNA: TGTGCCAGCAGTCCAGGGGTACCAACTAATGAAAAACTGTTTTTT; CDR3 protein: CASSPGVPTNEKLFF
J gene: TRBJ1-5; V gene: TRBV7-2; clone size: once; D gene: NA; CDR3 DNA: TGTGCCAGCAGCTTAGGCGGGATTAGCAATCAGCCCCAGCATTTT; CDR3 protein: CASSLGGISNQPQHF
J gene: TRBJ2-3; V gene: TRBV4-2; clone size: once; D gene: TRBD1; CDR3 DNA: TGTGCCAGCGGAGGGGACAGGGGGCGAAGGACGCAGTATTTT; CDR3 protein: CASGGDRGRRTQYF
J gene: TRBJ2-4; V gene: TRBV27; clone size: NA; D gene: NA; CDR3 DNA: TGTGCCAGCAGTTTAACTTTCAAAAACATTCAGTACTTC; CDR3 protein: CASSLTFKNIQYF
J gene: TRBJ1-5; V gene: TRBV6-5; clone size: NA; D gene: TRBD1; CDR3 DNA: TGTGCCACCGACAGGGGGCAGGATCAGCCCCAGCATTTT; CDR3 protein: CATDRGQDQPQHF
J gene: TRBJ2-7; V gene: TRBV2; clone size: NA; D gene: TRBD2; CDR3 DNA: TGTGCCACTAGGAGGGCTAGCGGGGGGCCCTCAAACTCCTACGAGCAGTACTTC; CDR3 protein: CATRRASGGPSNSYEQYF
J gene: TRBJ1-2; V gene: TRBV28; clone size: NA; D gene: NA; CDR3 DNA: TGTGCCAGCAGTTCTGGGTCTATCAGCTACACCTTC; CDR3 protein: CASSSGSISYTF
J gene: TRBJ1-1; V gene: TRBV28; clone size: NA; D gene: TRBD1; CDR3 DNA: TGTGCCACCGTGACAGGGTCGGGCACTGAAGCTTTCTTT; CDR3 protein: CATVTGSGTEAFF
J gene: TRBJ2-1; V gene: TRBV5-1; clone size: NA; D gene: NA; CDR3 DNA: TGCGCCAGCAGCCCCCTGGTGGGTGAGCAGTTCTTC; CDR3 protein: CASSPLVGEQFF
J gene: TRBJ2-7; V gene: TRBV10-3; clone size: NA; D gene: NA; CDR3 DNA: TGTGCCATCAGTGGAGGGTACGAGCAGTACTTC; CDR3 protein: CAISGGYEQYF
J gene: TRBJ1-2; V gene: TRBV28; clone size: NA; D gene: NA; CDR3 DNA: TGTGCCAGCAGTTCCCCCGCGGGGGGCTATGGCTACACCTTC; CDR3 protein: CASSSPAGGYGYTF
J gene: TRBJ2-2; V gene: TRBV7-2; clone size: NA; D gene: NA; CDR3 DNA: TGTGCCAGCAGCTTAGGTTGGAGCGCCGGGGAGCTGTTTTTT; CDR3 protein: CASSLGWSAGELFF
J gene: TRBJ2-1; V gene: TRBV2; clone size: NA; D gene: NA; CDR3 DNA: TGTGCCAGCAATTTGCAGGGGTCCTACAATGAGCAGTTCTTC; CDR3 protein: CASNLQGSYNEQFF
J gene: TRBJ2-7; V gene: TRBV2; clone size: NA; D gene: NA; CDR3 DNA: TGTGCCAGCAGTGAAGGGGGTGACGAGCAGTACTTC; CDR3 protein: CASSEGGDEQYF
J gene: TRBJ2-6; V gene: TRBV18; clone size: few; D gene: NA; CDR3 DNA: TGTGCCAGCTCAACTGGACGGGGCTCTGGGGCCAACGTCCTGACTTTC; CDR3 protein: CASSTGRGSGANVLTF
J gene: TRBJ2-3; V gene: TRBV9; clone size: NA; D gene: TRBD2; CDR3 DNA: TGTGCCAGCAGCGTATTGGCGGGGGGAAGCACAGATACGCAGTATTTT; CDR3 protein: CASSVLAGGSTDTQYF